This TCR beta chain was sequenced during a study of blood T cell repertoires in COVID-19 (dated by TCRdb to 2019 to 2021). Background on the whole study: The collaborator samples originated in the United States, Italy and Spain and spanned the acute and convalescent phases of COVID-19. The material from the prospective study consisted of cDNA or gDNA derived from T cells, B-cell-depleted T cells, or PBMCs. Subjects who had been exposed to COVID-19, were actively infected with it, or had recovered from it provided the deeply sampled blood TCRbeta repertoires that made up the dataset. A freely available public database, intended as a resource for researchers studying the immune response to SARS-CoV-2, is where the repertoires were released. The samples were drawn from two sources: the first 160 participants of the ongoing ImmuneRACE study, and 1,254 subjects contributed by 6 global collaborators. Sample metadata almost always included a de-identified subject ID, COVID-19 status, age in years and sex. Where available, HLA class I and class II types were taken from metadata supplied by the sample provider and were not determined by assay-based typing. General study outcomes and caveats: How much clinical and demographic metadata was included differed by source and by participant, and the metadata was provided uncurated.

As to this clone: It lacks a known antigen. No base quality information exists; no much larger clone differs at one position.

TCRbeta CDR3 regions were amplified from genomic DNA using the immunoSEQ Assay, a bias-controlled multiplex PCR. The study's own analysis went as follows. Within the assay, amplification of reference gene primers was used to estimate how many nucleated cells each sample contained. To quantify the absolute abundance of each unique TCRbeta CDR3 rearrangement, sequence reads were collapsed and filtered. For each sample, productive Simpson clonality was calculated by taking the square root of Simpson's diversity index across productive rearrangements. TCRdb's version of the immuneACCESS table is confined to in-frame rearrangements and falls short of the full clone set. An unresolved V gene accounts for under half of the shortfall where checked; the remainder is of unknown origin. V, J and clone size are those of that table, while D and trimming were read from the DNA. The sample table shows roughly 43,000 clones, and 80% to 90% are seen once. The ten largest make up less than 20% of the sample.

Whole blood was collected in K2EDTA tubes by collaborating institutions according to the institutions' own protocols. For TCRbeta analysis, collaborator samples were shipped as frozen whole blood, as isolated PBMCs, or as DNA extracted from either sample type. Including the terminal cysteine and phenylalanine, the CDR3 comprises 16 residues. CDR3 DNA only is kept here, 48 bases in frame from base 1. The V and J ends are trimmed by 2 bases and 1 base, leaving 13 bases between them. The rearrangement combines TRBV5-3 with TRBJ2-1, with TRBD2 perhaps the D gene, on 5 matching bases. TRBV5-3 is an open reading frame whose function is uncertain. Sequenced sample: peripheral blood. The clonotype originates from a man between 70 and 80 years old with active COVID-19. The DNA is TGTGCCAGAAGCTTATACCTGGAGGATTCCTACAATGAGCAGTTCTTC. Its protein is CARSLYLEDSYNEQFF.